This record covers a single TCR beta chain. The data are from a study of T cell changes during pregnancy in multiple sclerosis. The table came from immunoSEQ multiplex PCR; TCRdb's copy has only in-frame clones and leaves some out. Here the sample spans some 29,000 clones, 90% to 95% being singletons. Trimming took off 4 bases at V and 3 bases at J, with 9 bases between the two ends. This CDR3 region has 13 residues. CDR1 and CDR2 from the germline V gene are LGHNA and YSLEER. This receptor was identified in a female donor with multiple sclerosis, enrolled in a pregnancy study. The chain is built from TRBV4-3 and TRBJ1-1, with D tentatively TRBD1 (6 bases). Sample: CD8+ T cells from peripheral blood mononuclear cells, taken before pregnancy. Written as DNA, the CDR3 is TGCGCCAGCAGCCCCGACAGGTACACTGAAGCTTTCTTT. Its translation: CASSPDRYTEAFF.